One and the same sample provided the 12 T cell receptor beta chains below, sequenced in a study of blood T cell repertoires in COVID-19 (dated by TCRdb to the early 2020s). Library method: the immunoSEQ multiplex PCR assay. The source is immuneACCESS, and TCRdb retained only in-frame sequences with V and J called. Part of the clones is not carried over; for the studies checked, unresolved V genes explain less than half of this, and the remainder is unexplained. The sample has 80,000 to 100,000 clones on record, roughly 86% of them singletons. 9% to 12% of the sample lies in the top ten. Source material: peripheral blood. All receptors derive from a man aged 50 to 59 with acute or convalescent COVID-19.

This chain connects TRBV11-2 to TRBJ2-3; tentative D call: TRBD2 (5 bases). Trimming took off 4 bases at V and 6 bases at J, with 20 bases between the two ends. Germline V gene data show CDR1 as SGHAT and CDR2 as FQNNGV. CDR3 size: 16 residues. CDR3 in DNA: TGTGCCAGCAGCTCCTTGAGGACTGGCTTCAGGGATACGCAGTATTTT. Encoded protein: CASSSLRTGFRDTQYF.

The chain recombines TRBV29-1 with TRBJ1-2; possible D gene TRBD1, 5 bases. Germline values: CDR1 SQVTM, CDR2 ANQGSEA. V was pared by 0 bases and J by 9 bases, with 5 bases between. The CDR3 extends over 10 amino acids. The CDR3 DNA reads TGCAGCGTTGAAGAGGGGCGCTACACCTTC. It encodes CSVEEGRYTF.

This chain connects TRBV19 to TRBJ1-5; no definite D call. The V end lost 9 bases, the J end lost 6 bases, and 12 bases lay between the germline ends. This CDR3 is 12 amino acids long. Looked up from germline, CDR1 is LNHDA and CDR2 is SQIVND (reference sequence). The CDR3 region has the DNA TGTGCCAGCTGGGGTGAGGGTCAGCCCCAGCATTTT. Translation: CASWGEGQPQHF.

The CDR3 sequence: CASSSSRRGRGQETQYF. CDR3 bases: TGTGCCAGTAGCTCCTCTCGTAGGGGGAGAGGGCAAGAGACCCAGTACTTC. V usage is TRBV19 and J usage is TRBJ2-5; perhaps TRBD1 as D (6 bases). Germline lookup yields CDR1 LNHDA and CDR2 SQIVND (reference sequence). Trimming removed 6 bases from V and 2 bases from J, with 22 bases in between. This CDR3 spans 17 amino acids.

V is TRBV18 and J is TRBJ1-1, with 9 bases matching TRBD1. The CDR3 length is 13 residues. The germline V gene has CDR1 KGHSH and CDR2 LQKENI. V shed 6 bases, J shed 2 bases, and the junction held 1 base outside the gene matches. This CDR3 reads CASSDRGNTEAFF. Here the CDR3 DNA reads TGTGCCAGCTCGGACAGGGGAAACACTGAAGCTTTCTTT.

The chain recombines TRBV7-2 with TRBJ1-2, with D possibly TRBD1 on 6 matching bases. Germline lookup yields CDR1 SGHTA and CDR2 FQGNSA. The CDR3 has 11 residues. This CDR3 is CVQGLNYGYTF. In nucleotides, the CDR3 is TGTGTACAGGGATTGAACTATGGCTACACCTTC.

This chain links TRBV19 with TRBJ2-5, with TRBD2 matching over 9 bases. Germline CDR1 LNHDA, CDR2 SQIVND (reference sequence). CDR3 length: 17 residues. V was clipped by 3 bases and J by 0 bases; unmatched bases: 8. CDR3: CASSIPSSGTYQETQYF. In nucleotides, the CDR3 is TGTGCCAGTAGTATCCCTTCTAGCGGGACCTACCAAGAGACCCAGTACTTC.

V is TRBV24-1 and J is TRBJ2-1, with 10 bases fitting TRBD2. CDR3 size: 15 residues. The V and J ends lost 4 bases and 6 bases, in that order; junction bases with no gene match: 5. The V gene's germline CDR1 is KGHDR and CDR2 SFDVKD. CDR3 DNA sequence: TGTGCCACCAGTGAGGGGGCTAGCGGGAGCAATGAGCAGTTCTTC. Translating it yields CATSEGASGSNEQFF.

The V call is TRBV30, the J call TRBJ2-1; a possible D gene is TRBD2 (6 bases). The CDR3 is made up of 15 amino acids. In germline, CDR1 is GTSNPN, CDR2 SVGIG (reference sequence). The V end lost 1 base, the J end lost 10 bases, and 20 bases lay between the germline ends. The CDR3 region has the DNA TGTGCCTGGAGTGATATTAGCGGACCTTCTGGGGAGCAGTTCTTC. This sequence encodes CAWSDISGPSGEQFF.

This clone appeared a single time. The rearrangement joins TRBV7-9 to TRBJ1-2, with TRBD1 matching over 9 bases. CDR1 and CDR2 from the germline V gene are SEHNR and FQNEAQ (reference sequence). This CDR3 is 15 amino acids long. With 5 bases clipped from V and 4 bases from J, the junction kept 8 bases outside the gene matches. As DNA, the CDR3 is TGTGCCAGCAGCGGGAGACAGGGGGATCTCTATGGCTACACCTTC. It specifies CASSGRQGDLYGYTF.

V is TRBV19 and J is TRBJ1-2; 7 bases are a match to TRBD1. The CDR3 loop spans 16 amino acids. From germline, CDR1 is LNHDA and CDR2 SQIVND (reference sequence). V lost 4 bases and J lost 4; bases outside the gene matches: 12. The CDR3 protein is CASSTLQGSVRYGYTF. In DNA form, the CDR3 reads TGTGCCAGTAGTACACTACAGGGGTCGGTTCGCTATGGCTACACCTTC.

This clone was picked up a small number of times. The CDR3, as DNA: TGTGCCAGCAGTCCAAACACCGGGGAGCTGTTTTTT. Protein: CASSPNTGELFF. The V call is TRBV27, the J call TRBJ2-2; D is ambiguous. The CDR3 is made up of 12 amino acids. Germline V gene data show CDR1 as MNHEY and CDR2 as SMNVEV (reference sequence). V was shortened by 5 bases and J by 2 bases, with 3 bases between the two germline ends.